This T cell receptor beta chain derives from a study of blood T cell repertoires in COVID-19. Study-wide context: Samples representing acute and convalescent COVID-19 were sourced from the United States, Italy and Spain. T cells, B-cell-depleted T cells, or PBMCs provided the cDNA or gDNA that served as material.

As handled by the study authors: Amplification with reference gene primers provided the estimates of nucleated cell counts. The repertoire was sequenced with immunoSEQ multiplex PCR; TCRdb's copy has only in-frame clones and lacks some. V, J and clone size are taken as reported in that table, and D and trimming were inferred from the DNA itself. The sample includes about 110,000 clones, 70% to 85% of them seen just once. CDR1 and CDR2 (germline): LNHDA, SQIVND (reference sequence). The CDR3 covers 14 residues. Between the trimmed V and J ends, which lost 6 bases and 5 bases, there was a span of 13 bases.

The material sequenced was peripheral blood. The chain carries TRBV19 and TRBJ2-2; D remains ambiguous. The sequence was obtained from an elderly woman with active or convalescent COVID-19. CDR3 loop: CASSNSRTTGELFF. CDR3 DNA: TGTGCCAGTAGCAACAGCCGAACGACCGGGGAGCTGTTTTTT.